The text below deals with one T cell receptor (beta chain). This sample was taken from a study of blood T cell repertoires in COVID-19. Looking at the study overall: PBMCs, B-cell-depleted T cells, or T cells provided the cDNA or gDNA that made up the material.

Study processing details: Cell counts per sample came from amplifying reference gene primers. Sequencing used immunoSEQ multiplex PCR; TCRdb keeps in-frame clones, though not all of them. V and J calls and clone size are as listed in that table; D and trimming were resolved from the DNA. The sample records roughly 160,000 clones, 70% to 90% being singletons. V dropped 3 bases and J dropped 5; count of bases not matched to a gene: 15. The CDR3 has 17 amino acids. Germline CDR1 and CDR2: LNHDA and SQIVND (reference sequence). V gene TRBV19 combines with J gene TRBJ2-5; 7 positions match TRBD1. The receptor's source is a woman of 80 years or more with COVID-19, enrolled during active disease. The specimen sequenced was peripheral blood. Here the CDR3 reads CASSIHAWGTGDETQYF. Here the CDR3 DNA reads TGTGCCAGTAGTATTCATGCGTGGGGAACAGGGGATGAGACCCAGTACTTC.